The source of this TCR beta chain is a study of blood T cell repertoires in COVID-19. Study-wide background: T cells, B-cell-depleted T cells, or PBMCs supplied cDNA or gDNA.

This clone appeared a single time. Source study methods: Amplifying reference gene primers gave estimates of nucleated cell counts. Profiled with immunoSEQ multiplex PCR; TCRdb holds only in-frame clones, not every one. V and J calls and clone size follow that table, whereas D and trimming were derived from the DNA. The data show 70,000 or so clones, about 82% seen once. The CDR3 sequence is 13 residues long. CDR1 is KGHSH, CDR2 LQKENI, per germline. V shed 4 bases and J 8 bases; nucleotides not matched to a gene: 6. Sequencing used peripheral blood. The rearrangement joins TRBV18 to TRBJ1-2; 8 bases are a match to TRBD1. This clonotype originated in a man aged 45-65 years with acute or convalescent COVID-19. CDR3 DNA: TGTGCCAGCTCACACGAACAGGGGGGCGGCTACACCTTC. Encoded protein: CASSHEQGGGYTF.